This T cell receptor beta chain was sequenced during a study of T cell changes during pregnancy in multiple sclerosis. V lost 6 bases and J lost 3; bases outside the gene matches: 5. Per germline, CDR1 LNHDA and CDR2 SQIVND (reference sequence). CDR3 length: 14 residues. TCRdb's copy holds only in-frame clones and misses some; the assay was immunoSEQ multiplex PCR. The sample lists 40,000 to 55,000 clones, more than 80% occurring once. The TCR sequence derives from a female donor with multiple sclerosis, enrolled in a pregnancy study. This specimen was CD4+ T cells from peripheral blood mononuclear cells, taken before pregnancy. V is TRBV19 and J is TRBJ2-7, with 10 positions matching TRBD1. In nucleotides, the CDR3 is TGTGCCAGTAGACCGGGACAGGGGTTCTACGAGCAGTACTTC. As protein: CASRPGQGFYEQYF.